The rows below give T cell receptor beta chains drawn from one sample of a study of shared clonotypes between healthy human individuals. Profiling relied on immunoSEQ multiplex PCR, and the TCRdb table lists in-frame clones only, not all of them. The sample records 600,000 to 750,000 clones, 55% to 80% being singletons. Specimen: memory CD4+ T cells sorted from blood. The origin of the receptors is a woman in her thirties in good health. Each CDR3 is given with its conserved first and last residue. Each record gives: V gene, D gene, clone size, J gene, CDR3 DNA, CDR3 protein. A D gene is named only where the DNA matches it firmly. A row's size may be missing; if present it is once, few, many or a size class.

v_gene: TRBV28
d_gene: -
abundance: -
j_gene: TRBJ2-2
CDR3nt: TGTGCCAGCACCCTAAACACCGGGGAGCTGTTTTTT
CDR3aa: CASTLNTGELFF

v_gene: TRBV30
d_gene: TRBD1
abundance: -
j_gene: TRBJ2-2
CDR3nt: TGTGCCTGGAAAGGGACAGGGGGGACCGGGGAGCTGTTTTTT
CDR3aa: CAWKGTGGTGELFF

v_gene: TRBV5-4
d_gene: -
abundance: -
j_gene: TRBJ1-2
CDR3nt: TGTGCCAGCAGCTTGTACGGAGTCAACTATGGCTACACCTTC
CDR3aa: CASSLYGVNYGYTF

v_gene: TRBV7-9
d_gene: TRBD1
abundance: -
j_gene: TRBJ2-7
CDR3nt: TGTGCCAGCAGCTTTGCAGGGGGCATGTACGAGCAGTACTTC
CDR3aa: CASSFAGGMYEQYF

v_gene: TRBV5-1
d_gene: -
abundance: once
j_gene: TRBJ1-1
CDR3nt: TGCGCCAGCAGCAGGATATCAGGCCCCGGTTTCACTGAAGCTTTCTTT
CDR3aa: CASSRISGPGFTEAFF

v_gene: TRBV21-1
d_gene: -
abundance: -
j_gene: TRBJ2-1
CDR3nt: TGTGCCAGCAGCACGAGACCTAGACTAGCGGGAGACGCCCGGTGCCATGAGCAGTTCTTC
CDR3aa: CASSTRPRLAGDARCHEQFF

v_gene: TRBV2
d_gene: TRBD2
abundance: few
j_gene: TRBJ2-1
CDR3nt: TGTGCCAGCACGCGACTAGCGGCCTACAATGAGCAGTTCTTC
CDR3aa: CASTRLAAYNEQFF

v_gene: TRBV28
d_gene: -
abundance: -
j_gene: TRBJ2-5
CDR3nt: TGTGCCAGCCTAGGGGCCTACCAAGAGACCCAGTACTTC
CDR3aa: CASLGAYQETQYF

v_gene: TRBV5-1
d_gene: TRBD1
abundance: -
j_gene: TRBJ1-1
CDR3nt: TGCGCCAGCAGCTCCCTTAGACAGGGGACTGAAGCTTTCTTT
CDR3aa: CASSSLRQGTEAFF

v_gene: TRBV27
d_gene: -
abundance: -
j_gene: TRBJ2-5
CDR3nt: TGTGCCAGCAACCCCGGGTGGGCCGAAGAGACCCAGTACTTC
CDR3aa: CASNPGWAEETQYF

v_gene: TRBV5-5
d_gene: -
abundance: -
j_gene: TRBJ2-3
CDR3nt: TGTGCCAGCAGCTTGGGAGGGGCTAGCGCTGGGGATACGCAGTATTTT
CDR3aa: CASSLGGASAGDTQYF

v_gene: TRBV10-1
d_gene: -
abundance: -
j_gene: TRBJ2-1
CDR3nt: TGCGCCAGCAGTGAACCGTCACTGGGGGACAATGAGCAGTTCTTC
CDR3aa: CASSEPSLGDNEQFF

v_gene: TRBV9
d_gene: -
abundance: -
j_gene: TRBJ2-5
CDR3nt: TGTGCCAGCAGCGTAGTCCCAGGGCGGCAAGAGACCCAGTACTTC
CDR3aa: CASSVVPGRQETQYF

v_gene: TRBV7-2
d_gene: -
abundance: -
j_gene: TRBJ2-7
CDR3nt: TGTGCCAGCAGCTTAGCTCCAGGGCCCTCCTACGAGCAGTACTTC
CDR3aa: CASSLAPGPSYEQYF

v_gene: TRBV5-4
d_gene: -
abundance: few
j_gene: TRBJ2-5
CDR3nt: TGTGCCAGCAGCGTTGGGGGGAGACAAGAGACCCAGTACTTC
CDR3aa: CASSVGGRQETQYF

v_gene: TRBV9
d_gene: TRBD2
abundance: -
j_gene: TRBJ2-7
CDR3nt: TGTGCCAGCAGCGCAGTGGGGACTAGCGGTTCGGACGAGCAGTACTTC
CDR3aa: CASSAVGTSGSDEQYF

v_gene: TRBV6-1
d_gene: TRBD1
abundance: -
j_gene: TRBJ2-7
CDR3nt: TGTGCCAGCAGTATGGGGACAGGGGGGACCTACGAGCAGTACTTC
CDR3aa: CASSMGTGGTYEQYF

v_gene: TRBV18
d_gene: TRBD2
abundance: -
j_gene: TRBJ2-3
CDR3nt: TGTGCCAGCTCGACCAAGGTGGGACTAGCGGGACTCGCAGATACGCAGTATTTT
CDR3aa: CASSTKVGLAGLADTQYF

v_gene: TRBV6-5
d_gene: -
abundance: -
j_gene: TRBJ1-1
CDR3nt: TGTGCCAGCAGTTACTCGAATCACAGGGCCGTCACTGAAGCTTTCTTT
CDR3aa: CASSYSNHRAVTEAFF

v_gene: TRBV10-3
d_gene: -
abundance: -
j_gene: TRBJ1-6
CDR3nt: TGTGCCATCAGTGGGACGGCTGATTCACCCCTCCACTTT
CDR3aa: CAISGTADSPLHF

v_gene: TRBV6-5
d_gene: TRBD1
abundance: -
j_gene: TRBJ2-5
CDR3nt: TGTGCCAGCGCTCCGGGACAGGGTTTCGTAGAGACCCAGTACTTC
CDR3aa: CASAPGQGFVETQYF

v_gene: TRBV5-1
d_gene: TRBD1
abundance: -
j_gene: TRBJ1-1
CDR3nt: TGCGCCAGCAGCCCGAGACAGGGTGGGGGCACTGAAGCTTTCTTT
CDR3aa: CASSPRQGGGTEAFF

v_gene: TRBV19
d_gene: -
abundance: -
j_gene: TRBJ2-1
CDR3nt: TGTGCCAGTAAACCCCAGGAAGCCTACAATGAGCAGTTCTTC
CDR3aa: CASKPQEAYNEQFF

v_gene: TRBV15
d_gene: TRBD2
abundance: -
j_gene: TRBJ2-3
CDR3nt: TGTGCCACCAGCTGGGGGGGTAGGGGCGATGATACGCAGTATTTT
CDR3aa: CATSWGGRGDDTQYF

v_gene: TRBV11-2
d_gene: -
abundance: -
j_gene: TRBJ2-7
CDR3nt: TGTGCCAGCAGCTCAAGGGGCCCAGAGATCTCCTACGAGCAGTACTTC
CDR3aa: CASSSRGPEISYEQYF

v_gene: TRBV5-4
d_gene: TRBD2
abundance: few
j_gene: TRBJ2-3
CDR3nt: TGTGCCAGCAGCTCGGCTAGCGGGATCGGCATAGATACGCAGTATTTT
CDR3aa: CASSSASGIGIDTQYF

v_gene: TRBV27
d_gene: -
abundance: -
j_gene: TRBJ2-1
CDR3nt: TGTGCCAGCAGTTTGTGGTCTTTGGAGTTCTTC
CDR3aa: CASSLWSLEFF

v_gene: TRBV6-5
d_gene: -
abundance: -
j_gene: TRBJ2-5
CDR3nt: TGTGCCAGCAGTTACTCTTGGACAGGAGGGGAGACCCAGTACTTC
CDR3aa: CASSYSWTGGETQYF

v_gene: TRBV6-1
d_gene: -
abundance: -
j_gene: TRBJ2-7
CDR3nt: TGTGCCAGCAGTGTGCAGGGTGGGGGCCGCTACGAGCAGTACTTC
CDR3aa: CASSVQGGGRYEQYF

v_gene: TRBV28
d_gene: -
abundance: -
j_gene: TRBJ2-5
CDR3nt: TGTGCCAGCAGTTCGACCTCTTGGGGTCGAGAGACCCAGTACTTC
CDR3aa: CASSSTSWGRETQYF

v_gene: TRBV6-6
d_gene: -
abundance: -
j_gene: TRBJ1-1
CDR3nt: TGTGCCAGCAGACCCCAGGGAAACACTGAAGCTTTCTTT
CDR3aa: CASRPQGNTEAFF

v_gene: TRBV7-2
d_gene: -
abundance: once
j_gene: TRBJ1-5
CDR3nt: TGTGCCAGCAGCTTAGGGTACGCTTCCGATCAGCCCCAGCATTTT
CDR3aa: CASSLGYASDQPQHF

v_gene: TRBV5-1
d_gene: -
abundance: once
j_gene: TRBJ2-5
CDR3nt: TGCGCCAGCAGCTTCCCCCAAGAGACCCAGTACTTC
CDR3aa: CASSFPQETQYF

v_gene: TRBV11-2
d_gene: -
abundance: once
j_gene: TRBJ2-5
CDR3nt: TGTGCCAGCAGCTTAGGATTACGGGAGCCCCGAGAGACCCAGTACTTC
CDR3aa: CASSLGLREPRETQYF

v_gene: TRBV2
d_gene: TRBD2
abundance: -
j_gene: TRBJ2-1
CDR3nt: TGTGCCAGCAGTGAAGCGGTAGCGGGAAGTTTTGAGCAGTTCTTC
CDR3aa: CASSEAVAGSFEQFF

v_gene: TRBV28
d_gene: -
abundance: few
j_gene: TRBJ1-4
CDR3nt: TGTGCCAGCACCCGGACTACTAATGAAAAACTGTTTTTT
CDR3aa: CASTRTTNEKLFF

v_gene: TRBV2
d_gene: -
abundance: many
j_gene: TRBJ1-5
CDR3nt: TGTGCCAGCGAAGACGGAGGGGGTAACAATCAGCCCCAGCATTTT
CDR3aa: CASEDGGGNNQPQHF

v_gene: TRBV7-6
d_gene: -
abundance: -
j_gene: TRBJ1-4
CDR3nt: TGTGCCAGCAGCTTAGCCGCTTTGGGGTACGATGAAAAACTGTTTTTT
CDR3aa: CASSLAALGYDEKLFF

v_gene: TRBV30
d_gene: TRBD1
abundance: -
j_gene: TRBJ2-7
CDR3nt: TGTGCCTGGAGTCCCGGGACAGGGCTCCACGAGCAGTACTTC
CDR3aa: CAWSPGTGLHEQYF

v_gene: TRBV11-2
d_gene: -
abundance: -
j_gene: TRBJ2-1
CDR3nt: TGTGCCAGCAGCTTAGCGCGGGTGGGTGAGCAGTTCTTC
CDR3aa: CASSLARVGEQFF

v_gene: TRBV28
d_gene: -
abundance: -
j_gene: TRBJ1-1
CDR3nt: TGTGCCAGCACCACCCCTCGGGGGGCGCGCACTGAAGCTTTCTTT
CDR3aa: CASTTPRGARTEAFF

v_gene: TRBV5-1
d_gene: -
abundance: -
j_gene: TRBJ2-7
CDR3nt: TGCGCCAGCACGAGTGGGTTCGGAGATTCCTTTTACGAGCAGTACTTC
CDR3aa: CASTSGFGDSFYEQYF

v_gene: TRBV28
d_gene: -
abundance: -
j_gene: TRBJ2-7
CDR3nt: TGTGCCAGCAGTTTACTCGGGAGCGGCAACGAGCAGTACTTC
CDR3aa: CASSLLGSGNEQYF

v_gene: TRBV7-2
d_gene: TRBD1
abundance: -
j_gene: TRBJ1-5
CDR3nt: TGTGCCAGCAGCTTAAAGACAGGGGATCAGCCCCAGCATTTT
CDR3aa: CASSLKTGDQPQHF

v_gene: TRBV18
d_gene: TRBD1
abundance: -
j_gene: TRBJ2-3
CDR3nt: TGTGCCAGCTCGATGGACAGGGGGCGCGTAGATACGCAGTATTTT
CDR3aa: CASSMDRGRVDTQYF

v_gene: TRBV5-1
d_gene: TRBD1
abundance: few
j_gene: TRBJ1-5
CDR3nt: TGCGCCAGCAGCTTAACAGGGGTTGGCAATCAGCCCCAGCATTTT
CDR3aa: CASSLTGVGNQPQHF

v_gene: TRBV19
d_gene: TRBD2
abundance: -
j_gene: TRBJ2-5
CDR3nt: TGTGCCAGTAGTACTTTAGCGGGAGTGGAGACCCAGTACTTC
CDR3aa: CASSTLAGVETQYF

v_gene: TRBV18
d_gene: -
abundance: -
j_gene: TRBJ2-1
CDR3nt: TGTGCCAGCTCACCACCGGCTACGATCCCGAGAACGGAGCAGTTCTTC
CDR3aa: CASSPPATIPRTEQFF

v_gene: TRBV28
d_gene: TRBD1
abundance: -
j_gene: TRBJ2-2
CDR3nt: TGTGCCAGCAGTCTTACCGGGACAGGGCACGGGGAGCTGTTTTTT
CDR3aa: CASSLTGTGHGELFF

v_gene: TRBV10-1
d_gene: -
abundance: -
j_gene: TRBJ2-5
CDR3nt: TGCGCCAGCAGCGGATTCGGGGAAGAGACCCAGTACTTC
CDR3aa: CASSGFGEETQYF

v_gene: TRBV5-8
d_gene: TRBD1
abundance: -
j_gene: TRBJ2-7
CDR3nt: TGTGCCAGCAGCCCCGGTCGAGGGGGCAGGCGGAACGAGCAGTACTTC
CDR3aa: CASSPGRGGRRNEQYF

v_gene: TRBV18
d_gene: -
abundance: -
j_gene: TRBJ1-3
CDR3nt: TGTGCCAGCTCACTAGGGAACTCTGGAAACACCATATATTTT
CDR3aa: CASSLGNSGNTIYF

v_gene: TRBV5-1
d_gene: -
abundance: -
j_gene: TRBJ2-2
CDR3nt: TGCGCCAGCAGCCTAGATTGGGTCGGGGATCCACCCGGGGAGCTGTTTTTT
CDR3aa: CASSLDWVGDPPGELFF

v_gene: TRBV25-1
d_gene: -
abundance: -
j_gene: TRBJ1-3
CDR3nt: TGTGCCAGCAGTGAAGAGGGCGGGCGAAACACCATATATTTT
CDR3aa: CASSEEGGRNTIYF

v_gene: TRBV6-1
d_gene: TRBD2
abundance: -
j_gene: TRBJ2-1
CDR3nt: TGTGCCAGCAGTGAAGGGCTAGCGGGAGGGCGCGAGCAGTTCTTC
CDR3aa: CASSEGLAGGREQFF